These T cell receptor beta chains were read from a single sample in a study of human T cells and chemical hapten exposure. TCRdb ran MiXCR on the RACE reads and lists one entry per CDR3 protein. Among over 300,000 distinct CDR3 sequences listed, less than 6.5% were seen once. The source material was whole blood, sampled in connection with sensitization to the hapten diphenylcyclopropenone (DPC). Receptors were obtained from a woman between 45 and 65 years old with alopecia areata. Some clones in this sample may be carry-over from other donors' samples. Each CDR3 is given with its conserved first and last residue. Fields, in order: clone size, D gene, V gene, J gene, CDR3 protein, CDR3 DNA. The D gene is left open where the match is weak. Clone size is stated in some rows and not others, as once, few, many or a class when expanded.

>few|-|TRBV29-1|TRBJ1-1
CSVGSGASTEAFF
TGCAGCGTTGGGTCAGGGGCTAGCACTGAAGCTTTCTTT
>few|-|TRBV12-3/TRBV12-4|TRBJ2-3
CASSFSAADTQYF
TGTGCCAGCAGTTTCTCGGCGGCAGATACGCAGTATTTT
>many|-|TRBV29-1|TRBJ1-1
CSVKNTEAFF
TGCAGCGTGAAGAACACTGAAGCTTTCTTT
>-|TRBD1|TRBV10-3|TRBJ2-5
CAISEGGQGQETQCF
TGTGCCATCAGTGAGGGGGGACAGGGGCAAGAGACCCAGTGCTTC
>many|TRBD2|TRBV9|TRBJ2-7
CASSPLAERYEQYF
TGTGCCAGCAGCCCACTAGCGGAGCGGTACGAGCAGTACTTC
>few|TRBD2|TRBV6-5|TRBJ2-3
CASSYSRGGTDTQYF
TGTGCCAGCAGTTACTCACGGGGGGGCACAGATACGCAGTATTTT
>few|-|TRBV6-5|TRBJ1-2
CASSYDSLYGYTF
TGTGCCAGCAGTTACGACAGTCTCTATGGCTACACCTTC
>-|-|TRBV7-2|TRBJ2-6
CASRRQLSGANVLTF
TGTGCCAGCAGAAGACAGCTCTCTGGGGCCAACGTCCTGACTTTC
>-|-|TRBV20-1|TRBJ2-3
CSARVGGGTDTQYF
TGCAGTGCTAGAGTTGGGGGCGGCACAGATACGCAGTATTTT
>many|TRBD1|TRBV5-1|TRBJ1-4
CASSLTGAANEKLFF
TGCGCCAGCAGCCTGACAGGGGCGGCTAATGAAAAACTGTTTTTT
>many|-|TRBV3-1|TRBJ2-3
CASSSQGDTQYF
TGTGCCAGCAGCTCACAGGGAGATACGCAGTATTTT
>-|TRBD1|TRBV6-5|TRBJ1-1
CASSTDRANTEAFF
TGTGCCAGCAGTACTGACAGGGCGAACACTGAAGCTTTCTTT
>many|-|TRBV6-5|TRBJ2-1
CASSYSGPRSNEQFF
TGTGCCAGCAGTTACTCGGGTCCTCGATCGAATGAGCAGTTCTTC
>many|-|TRBV11-2|TRBJ2-3
CASSGISDTQYF
TGTGCCAGCAGCGGGATCTCGGATACGCAGTATTTT
>-|-|TRBV6-5|TRBJ2-5
CASSSSGLGQETQYF
TGTGCCAGCAGTTCCTCCGGACTCGGACAAGAGACCCAGTACTTC
>-|-|TRBV4-1|TRBJ2-3
CASSQGPWRTDTQYF
TGCGCCAGCAGCCAAGGACCGTGGAGGACAGATACGCAGTATTTT
>many|-|TRBV12-3/TRBV12-4|TRBJ2-1
CASSYSLYNEQFF
TGTGCCAGCAGTTACAGCCTTTACAATGAGCAGTTCTTC
>many|-|TRBV3-1|TRBJ1-4
CASSQDRGVTNEKLFF
TGTGCCAGCAGCCAAGACAGGGGTGTAACTAATGAAAAACTGTTTTTT
>-|-|TRBV20-1|TRBJ2-1
CSARPGTSSHYNEQFF
TGCAGTGCTAGGCCCGGGACCTCGAGTCACTACAATGAGCAGTTCTTC
>many|-|TRBV6-6|TRBJ1-3
CASSKPQGDSGNTIYF
TGTGCCAGCAGTAAACCCCAAGGAGACTCTGGAAACACCATATATTTT
>few|-|TRBV6-5|TRBJ1-1
CASSYREVGYTEAFF
TGTGCCAGCAGTTACCGGGAGGTTGGGTACACTGAAGCTTTCTTT
>many|TRBD1|TRBV5-1|TRBJ2-3
CASSWGQGTDTQYF
TGCGCCAGCAGCTGGGGACAGGGCACAGATACGCAGTATTTT
>few|TRBD2|TRBV4-2|TRBJ2-7
CASRSSGSAYEQYF
TGTGCCAGCAGATCTAGCGGGAGCGCTTACGAGCAGTACTTC
>-|TRBD1|TRBV7-9|TRBJ2-7
CASSLGQGAPYEHYF
TGTGCCAGCAGCTTAGGGCAGGGGGCACCCTACGAGCATTACTTC
>many|-|TRBV29-1|TRBJ1-1
CSGGGEYTEAFF
TGCAGCGGCGGGGGAGAGTATACTGAAGCTTTCTTT
>many|TRBD1|TRBV5-1|TRBJ1-3
CASSPGIDRASGNTIYF
TGCGCCAGCAGCCCGGGTATAGACAGGGCCTCTGGAAACACCATATATTTT
>many|TRBD1|TRBV10-3|TRBJ1-2
CAISESGGTGGYGYTF
TGTGCCATCAGTGAGTCAGGAGGGACAGGAGGGTATGGCTACACCTTC
>few|-|TRBV12-3/TRBV12-4|TRBJ2-1
CASSPGANEQFF
TGTGCCAGCAGTCCGGGAGCCAATGAGCAGTTCTTC
>many|-|TRBV29-1|TRBJ2-1
CSVSDWAGEQFF
TGCAGCGTTTCCGACTGGGCGGGTGAGCAGTTCTTC
>few|TRBD1|TRBV11-2|TRBJ2-4
CASRGQKNIQYF
TGTGCCAGCAGGGGACAGAAAAACATTCAGTACTTC
>few|-|TRBV7-2|TRBJ1-1
CASSLKGPEAFF
TGTGCCAGCAGCTTAAAAGGCCCTGAAGCTTTCTTT
>few|-|TRBV7-9|TRBJ2-1
CASSVSGTHNEQFF
TGTGCCAGCAGCGTATCCGGGACCCACAATGAGCAGTTCTTC
>many|TRBD2|TRBV7-7|TRBJ2-3
CASSSQAGGQDTQYF
TGTGCCAGCAGCTCCCAAGCGGGGGGGCAAGATACGCAGTATTTT
>many|-|TRBV5-1|TRBJ2-3
CASSLVDDTQYF
TGCGCCAGCAGCTTGGTGGATGATACGCAGTATTTT
>-|-|TRBV29-1|TRBJ1-4
CSVDEGEKLFF
TGCAGCGTTGACGAGGGTGAAAAACTGTTTTTT
>-|TRBD1|TRBV2|TRBJ1-6
CASREETGNSPLHF
TGTGCCAGCAGGGAAGAGACAGGGAATTCACCCCTCCACTTT
>few|TRBD2|TRBV20-1|TRBJ2-1
CSAGLAGGFAYNEQFF
TGCAGTGCTGGACTAGCGGGAGGCTTTGCCTACAATGAGCAGTTCTTC
>many|-|TRBV6-2/TRBV6-3|TRBJ1-2
CASSTGISGYTF
TGTGCCAGCAGCACCGGGATCTCCGGCTACACCTTC
>many|-|TRBV28|TRBJ1-1
CASRYRSRGNTEAFF
TGTGCCAGCAGATACCGTTCTCGGGGGAACACTGAAGCTTTCTTT
>many|-|TRBV4-1|TRBJ2-6
CASSNWDRDLTF
TGCGCCAGCAGTAACTGGGACCGAGACCTGACTTTC
>many|-|TRBV6-5|TRBJ2-3
CASSYGQEGTDTQYF
TGTGCCAGCAGTTACGGACAGGAGGGAACAGATACGCAGTATTTT
>-|TRBD2|TRBV7-2|TRBJ2-1
CASSFWTSVWQFF
TGTGCCAGCAGCTTTTGGACTAGCGTTTGGCAGTTCTTC
>-|-|TRBV21-1|TRBJ1-2
CASSSRRDNPRQGYTF
TGTGCCAGCAGCTCTAGACGGGATAACCCCAGGCAGGGCTACACCTTC